A selection of T cell receptor beta chains follows, all from one sample in a study of blood T cell repertoires in COVID-19. Clones were sequenced by immunoSEQ multiplex PCR, and TCRdb holds only the in-frame ones, with some missing. The table has roughly 150,000 clones, around 89% seen once; the top ten hold approximately 3%. Sequenced sample: peripheral blood. The receptors come from a man between 60 and 75 years old with acute or convalescent COVID-19. CDR3s include the opening cysteine and the closing phenylalanine or tryptophan. D genes are given only for firm matches. Only part of the rows carry a size: once, few, many, or a class if the clone is expanded.

size | D | J | V | DNA | CDR3
- | - | TRBJ1-2 | TRBV5-1 | TGCGCCAGCAGCTTAACTGACAGGCCCTTCGCGGGCTACACCTTC | CASSLTDRPFAGYTF
once | TRBD1 | TRBJ2-7 | TRBV7-2 | TGTGCCAGCAGCAACCGACAGGGACCCGCCTACGAGCAGTACTTC | CASSNRQGPAYEQYF
- | - | TRBJ1-4 | TRBV15 | TGTGCCACCAGCAGAGTAGCGGCTGGAACTAATGAAAAACTGTTTTTT | CATSRVAAGTNEKLFF
- | - | TRBJ2-7 | TRBV4-1 | TGCGCCAGCAGCCAAGAGCCGTCCCAACAGTACGAGCAGTACTTC | CASSQEPSQQYEQYF
- | TRBD2 | TRBJ2-1 | TRBV6-2/TRBV6-3 | TGTGCCAGCAGTTACCTCGAGCGTGTCGGGGGGGCTAGTGAGCAGTTCTTC | CASSYLERVGGASEQFF
- | - | TRBJ1-3 | TRBV19 | TGTGCCAGTTTTGACAGGCACTCTGGAAACACCATATATTTT | CASFDRHSGNTIYF
- | - | TRBJ1-5 | TRBV6-2/TRBV6-3 | TGTGCCAGCAGTTACGTGTCAGGGGATCAGCCCCAGCATTTT | CASSYVSGDQPQHF
once | - | TRBJ2-2 | TRBV6-5 | TGTGCCAGCAGTTACTTCGCAGGGGAGTCCGGGGAGCTGTTTTTT | CASSYFAGESGELFF
- | - | TRBJ2-1 | TRBV10-1 | TGCGCCAGCAGTGTGGGAGGTTCCTACAATGAGCAGTTCTTC | CASSVGGSYNEQFF
once | - | TRBJ2-1 | TRBV7-2 | TGTGCCAGCAGCTGGTCGAGCGGACCATACAATGAGCAGTTCTTC | CASSWSSGPYNEQFF
- | - | TRBJ1-1 | TRBV7-2 | TGTGCCAGCAGCCGGGAAATTTTTAACACTGAAGCTTTCTTT | CASSREIFNTEAFF
- | TRBD1 | TRBJ1-5 | TRBV7-2 | TGTGCCAGCAGCCAGGGGGATCGGGGGAATCAGCCCCAGCATTTT | CASSQGDRGNQPQHF
- | TRBD2 | TRBJ2-7 | TRBV4-3 | TGCGCCAGCAGCCAGGAAACTAGCGGGGGGGCGGGTCGCTACGAGCAGTACTTC | CASSQETSGGAGRYEQYF
- | - | TRBJ1-1 | TRBV29-1 | TGCAGCGTTGAGGGGGGTCTGAACACTGAAGCTTTCTTT | CSVEGGLNTEAFF
few | TRBD1 | TRBJ1-1 | TRBV5-4 | TGTGCCAGCAGCTCGGGACAGGGTGCGACTGGAACTGAAGCTTTCTTT | CASSSGQGATGTEAFF
- | TRBD1 | TRBJ2-5 | TRBV7-6 | TGTGCCAGCAGCTTAGGCCGGGACAGACTGCAAGAGACCCAGTACTTC | CASSLGRDRLQETQYF
- | - | TRBJ1-1 | TRBV7-3 | TGTGCCAGCGGATTGAACAGGGCAGCGAACACTGAAGCTTTCTTT | CASGLNRAANTEAFF
- | - | TRBJ2-3 | TRBV21-1 | TGTGCCAGCAGCAAAGTTAGTACAGGACGCACAGATACGCAGTATTTT | CASSKVSTGRTDTQYF
- | - | TRBJ1-2 | TRBV29-1 | TGCAGCGTTGAACAGGGGAGCTATGGCTACACCTTC | CSVEQGSYGYTF
- | TRBD1 | TRBJ2-6 | TRBV5-4 | TGTGCCAGCAGCCTCGGACAGGGTGGGGCCAACGTCCTGACTTTC | CASSLGQGGANVLTF
once | TRBD1 | TRBJ1-5 | TRBV27 | TGTGCCAGCAGCCCTGGACAGGGGAAAGGCCAGGATCAGCCCCAGCATTTT | CASSPGQGKGQDQPQHF
- | - | TRBJ2-3 | TRBV9 | TGTGCCAGCAGCACCCGGGGAGCCGGCGCAGATACGCAGTATTTT | CASSTRGAGADTQYF
- | - | TRBJ1-4 | TRBV20-1 | TGCAGTGCTGAAACAGGTGAAAAACTGTTTTTT | CSAETGEKLFF
- | TRBD1 | TRBJ2-2 | TRBV5-8 | TGTGCCAGCAGCTTGGGTACAGGGGTGACCGGGGAGCTGTTTTTT | CASSLGTGVTGELFF
- | - | TRBJ2-5 | TRBV5-1 | TGCGCCAGCAGCCAAAAAGAGACCCAGTACTTC | CASSQKETQYF
- | TRBD1 | TRBJ1-6 | TRBV24-1 | TGTGCCAGGCACAGGACAGGCGGGTCCTATAATTCACCCCTCCACTTT | CARHRTGGSYNSPLHF
- | - | TRBJ2-2 | TRBV9 | TGTGCCAGCAGCGTAGTGCACGGGGACACCGGGGAGCTGTTTTTT | CASSVVHGDTGELFF
- | TRBD1 | TRBJ1-4 | TRBV7-8 | TGTGCCAGCAGCTTCCGACAGACAGGGACTAATGAAAAACTGTTTTTT | CASSFRQTGTNEKLFF
- | TRBD2 | TRBJ2-3 | TRBV4-1 | TGCGCCAGCAGCCAGAGACCGGGACTAGCGTCGGGAACAGATACGCAGTATTTT | CASSQRPGLASGTDTQYF
- | - | TRBJ1-5 | TRBV7-2 | TGTGCCAGCAGCTTGTGGGCATTTGGCAATCAGCCCCAGCATTTT | CASSLWAFGNQPQHF
few | - | TRBJ1-3 | TRBV13 | TGTGCCAGCACATCTAGCGGTACGCAGACCATATATTTT | CASTSSGTQTIYF
few | TRBD1 | TRBJ2-2 | TRBV18 | TGTGCCAGCTCACCAAGCATCGGGACAGGGCCCGGGGAGCTGTTTTTT | CASSPSIGTGPGELFF
- | - | TRBJ1-1 | TRBV6-1 | TGTGCCAGCAGTGAAGGGGACGGAGGGACTGAAGCTTTCTTT | CASSEGDGGTEAFF
- | - | TRBJ2-1 | TRBV3-1/TRBV3-2 | TGTGCCAGCAGCCGCTCGTTCAGCTCCTACAATGAGCAGTTCTTC | CASSRSFSSYNEQFF
- | - | TRBJ2-7 | TRBV19 | TGTGCCAGTAGTTTTTCCTATCCTAGCTCCTACGAGCAGTACTTC | CASSFSYPSSYEQYF
- | - | TRBJ1-2 | TRBV28 | TGTGCCAGCAGTTCACTTGGCTACACCTTC | CASSSLGYTF
- | TRBD1 | TRBJ2-2 | TRBV15 | TGTGCCACCAGTGACAGGGGGCGAAAGAACACCGGGGAGCTGTTTTTT | CATSDRGRKNTGELFF
- | - | TRBJ1-3 | TRBV19 | TGTGCCAGTATCAACCGGGGGGGGAACTCTGGAAACACCATATATTTT | CASINRGGNSGNTIYF
- | TRBD1 | TRBJ1-3 | TRBV7-9 | TGTGCCAGTCATAGGTTGTTGGACAGGTCTGGAAACACCATATATTTT | CASHRLLDRSGNTIYF
- | - | TRBJ2-5 | TRBV10-1 | TGCGCCAGCAGTGCCCCGGGCGGGATAGAGACCCAGTACTTC | CASSAPGGIETQYF
- | TRBD1 | TRBJ1-5 | TRBV30 | TGTGCCTGGAGCGCGGGACAGCTTAAGCCCCAGCATTTT | CAWSAGQLKPQHF
- | TRBD1 | TRBJ2-3 | TRBV4-3 | TGCGCCAGCAGCGCCAATCTGGGACAGCTTACAGATACGCAGTATTTT | CASSANLGQLTDTQYF
- | - | TRBJ1-4 | TRBV6-5 | TGTGCCAAACAGGGTCTAGCTGAAAAACTGTTTTTT | CAKQGLAEKLFF
few | TRBD1 | TRBJ1-1 | TRBV30 | TGTGCCTGGAGTCAGGGACAGAAATCTGAAGCTTTCTTT | CAWSQGQKSEAFF
- | - | TRBJ1-4 | TRBV27 | TGTGCCAGCAGAGAAGAGCCCCTTAAAAAACTGTTTTTT | CASREEPLKKLFF
few | - | TRBJ1-4 | TRBV2 | TGTGCCAGCACCACCGAGACAGTTCAGGGGGAAAAACTGTTTTTT | CASTTETVQGEKLFF
- | - | TRBJ2-3 | TRBV5-1 | TGCGCCAGCAGCTTGGGACAAAGCACAGATACGCAGTATTTT | CASSLGQSTDTQYF
- | TRBD1 | TRBJ1-4 | TRBV25-1 | TGTGCCAGCAGTGGAGAGACAGGGGGCCAGGCTAATGAAAAACTGTTTTTT | CASSGETGGQANEKLFF
- | - | TRBJ1-2 | TRBV2 | TGTGCCAGCACAATAACAGGGAATGGCTACACCTTC | CASTITGNGYTF
- | - | TRBJ1-6 | TRBV4-2 | TGTGCCAGCAGCCAGGACAGTTATTCACCCCTCCACTTT | CASSQDSYSPLHF
- | TRBD1 | TRBJ1-2 | TRBV4-2 | TGTGCCAGCAGCCAAACGGGACAGGGTGTTGGCTACACCTTC | CASSQTGQGVGYTF
- | TRBD1 | TRBJ2-2 | TRBV15 | TGTGCCACCGGGACAGGGGGTCCCGGGGAGCTGTTTTTT | CATGTGGPGELFF
- | TRBD1 | TRBJ1-5 | TRBV2 | TGTGCCAGCAGTGCAGGGGGCGACCAGCCCCAGCATTTT | CASSAGGDQPQHF